This TCR beta chain was captured by sequencing in a study of T cell repertoires in cytomegalovirus infection. Across the study: From public TCR beta signatures came an indication of both CMV infection and matching HLA type. Study-level findings and limits: Public TCR beta family frequency separated CMV-and-HLA carriers, including in an independent cohort. Predominance within the ex vivo response was attributable to HLA-C-restricted CMV-specific TCR beta clonotypes.

The V gene end was trimmed by 3 bases and the J gene end by 6 bases; junction bases not matched to a gene: 11. Germline assignment: CDR1 SGHTA and CDR2 FQGNSA. The CDR3 is 16 amino acids. TCRdb itself ran the reads through MiXCR, one entry per CDR3 protein. This sample carries under 200,000 distinct CDR3 sequences, more than 9% of them seen once, and the ten largest clones take approximately 4.3%. This clonotype showed up many times. Its antigen remains unidentified. J is TRBJ2-7 and V is TRBV7-2; 10 positions match TRBD2. Sequenced material: PBMCs. The receptor was isolated from a human donor in good health (CMV status not recorded). Some clones in this sample may be carry-over from other donors' samples. The CDR3 loop reads CASSFSASGGAFEQYF. The CDR3 region has the DNA TGTGCCAGCAGCTTCTCCGCCAGCGGGGGGGCTTTCGAGCAGTACTTC.